This T cell receptor beta chain was obtained from a study of blood T cell repertoires in COVID-19. The overall study: COVID-19 samples collected from the United States, Italy and Spain covered acute and convalescent phases. In each case, the material was cDNA or gDNA derived from T cells, B-cell-depleted T cells, or PBMCs.

V gave up 6 bases and J gave up 3 bases, with 27 bases separating them. The CDR3 consists of 20 residues. Germline CDR1 is MNHEY and CDR2 is SVGEGT. Authors' methods: The authors estimated nucleated cell counts from reference gene primer amplification. Method: immunoSEQ multiplex PCR; TCRdb's copy keeps in-frame clones and lacks some. The DNA gave D and trimming, while V, J and clone size come from that table. Here the sample spans 75,000 to 95,000 clones, 88% being singletons. The source is a man between 50 and 59 years old with active COVID-19. The V call is TRBV6-2 or TRBV6-3, the J call TRBJ2-6, with TRBD2 as a possible D gene (6 bases). The sample consisted of peripheral blood. The CDR3: CASSRPSGAGWGGGANVLTF. The CDR3 bases are TGTGCCAGCAGCCGCCCAAGTGGCGCGGGGTGGGGAGGTGGGGCCAACGTCCTGACTTTC.